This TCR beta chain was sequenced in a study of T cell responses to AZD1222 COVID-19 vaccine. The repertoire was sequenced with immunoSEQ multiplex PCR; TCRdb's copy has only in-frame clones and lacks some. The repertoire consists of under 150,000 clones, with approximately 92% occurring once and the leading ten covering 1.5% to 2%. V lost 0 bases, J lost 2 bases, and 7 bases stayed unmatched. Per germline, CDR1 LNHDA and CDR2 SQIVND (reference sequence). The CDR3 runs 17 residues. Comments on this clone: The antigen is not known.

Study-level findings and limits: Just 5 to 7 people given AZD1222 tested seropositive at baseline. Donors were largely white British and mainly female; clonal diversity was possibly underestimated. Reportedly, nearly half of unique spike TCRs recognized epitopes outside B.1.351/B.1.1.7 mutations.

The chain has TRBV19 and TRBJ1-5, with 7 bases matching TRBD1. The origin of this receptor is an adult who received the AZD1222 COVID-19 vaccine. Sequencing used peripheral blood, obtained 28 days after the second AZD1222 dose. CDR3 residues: CASSIDATGLGNQPQHF. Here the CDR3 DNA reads TGTGCCAGTAGTATAGACGCGACAGGGCTTGGCAATCAGCCCCAGCATTTT.